Presented here are 13 T cell receptor beta chains from one specimen sequenced in a study of T-cell memory formation after mild COVID-19. TCRdb independently ran MiXCR on the 5' RACE reads; one entry per CDR3 protein. This sample has roughly 260,000 distinct CDR3 sequences, with around 15% found just once. The sequencing input was PBMCs or a T cell subset sorted from them (not recorded which). The source is a man aged 18-30 years who had mild COVID-19 (a few samples of this study predate the infection). Cell type and time point are not known.

The chain carries TRBV7-8 and TRBJ2-3; 7 bases map to TRBD1. J was trimmed by 5 bases and V by 6 bases; bases with no gene match: 8. Germline CDR1 is SGHVS and CDR2 is FQNEAQ. This CDR3 region has 14 residues. The CDR3 reads CASRSRGRIDTQYF. CDR3 DNA sequence: TGTGCCAGCAGATCGAGGGGGCGGATAGATACGCAGTATTTT.

This clonotype was recorded a few times. The chain is built from TRBV6-2 or TRBV6-3 and TRBJ2-7; perhaps TRBD2 as D (5 bases). From germline, CDR1 is MNHEY and CDR2 SVGEGT. The CDR3 extends over 13 amino acids. V was shortened by 11 bases and J by 3 bases, with 17 bases between the two germline ends. The CDR3 DNA reads as TGTGCCTCCGGCCAGGACTGGTTCTACGAGCAGTACTTC. Translation: CASGQDWFYEQYF.

This chain links TRBV6-2 or TRBV6-3 with TRBJ1-1, with D perhaps TRBD1 (5 bases). The V gene's germline CDR1 is MNHEY and CDR2 SVGEGT. Trimming left V 8 bases short and J 0 bases short, with 13 bases between. The CDR3 loop spans 14 amino acids. In DNA, the CDR3 is TGTGCCAGCGTCCCCCGGGGGATGAACACTGAAGCTTTCTTT. It yields the protein CASVPRGMNTEAFF.

This clonotype was seen at least ten times. The chain is built from TRBV7-2 and TRBJ1-1; no clear D. CDR1 and CDR2 (germline): SGHTA, FQGNSA. The CDR3 totals 13 residues. Deletions cut 0 bases from V and 0 bases from J, with 2 bases between. CDR3 loop: CASSLALNTEAFF. The CDR3 region has the DNA TGTGCCAGCAGCTTAGCGCTGAACACTGAAGCTTTCTTT.

This clonotype showed up just a few times. The V call is TRBV3-1, the J call TRBJ1-2; D not certain. V was trimmed by 1 base and J by 8 bases, leaving 11 bases between them. This CDR3 has 13 amino acids. Germline V lookup: CDR1 LGHDT, CDR2 YNNKEL (reference sequence). CDR3 in amino acids: CASSQVSEGGYTF. Here the CDR3 DNA reads TGTGCCAGCAGCCAAGTGTCAGAAGGAGGCTACACCTTC.

The V and J genes are TRBV3-1 and TRBJ1-6, with D tentatively TRBD1 (5 bases). The germline CDR1 and CDR2 sequences are LGHDT and YNNKEL (reference sequence). Trimming stripped 7 bases from V and 7 bases from J, with 14 bases between. This CDR3 is 14 amino acids long. The CDR3 region is CASTIRDGNSPLHF. DNA for the CDR3: TGTGCCAGCACAATCCGGGACGGCAATTCACCCCTCCACTTT.

This clonotype was found a few times. V gene TRBV18 combines with J gene TRBJ2-3, with TRBD2 as a possible D gene (5 bases). V was clipped by 4 bases and J by 10 bases, with 12 bases between them. The CDR3 contains 12 residues. Germline CDR1 KGHSH, CDR2 LQKENI. The CDR3 DNA reads TGTGCCAGCTCACGGGAGCGACCAGCGCAGTATTTT. Translation: CASSRERPAQYF.

There are many counts of this clonotype. This chain uses TRBV4-1 with TRBJ1-1; D perhaps matches TRBD1 (5 bases). The CDR3 contains 15 residues. The V gene's germline CDR1 is MGHRA and CDR2 YSYEKL. The V end lost 6 bases, the J end lost 1 base, and 15 bases lay between the germline ends. The CDR3 bases are TGCGCCAGCAGTCATCCCTGGGGGTCGAACACTGAAGCTTTCTTT. Its translation: CASSHPWGSNTEAFF.

This clonotype was seen a few times. CDR3 DNA: TGCAGTGCTAGAGATACACACAGGGCCTACAATGAGCAGTTCTTC. It codes for CSARDTHRAYNEQFF. The chain employs TRBV20-1 and TRBJ2-1; the D gene is possibly TRBD1 (6 bases). Trimming took off 0 bases at V and 2 bases at J, with 11 bases between the two ends. This CDR3 region has 15 residues. Per the germline V gene, CDR1 is DFQATT and CDR2 is SNEGSKA (reference sequence).

This clonotype was found a few times. The chain couples TRBV11-2 to TRBJ2-5; TRBD2 agrees at 8 bases. The trim removed 3 bases at V and 2 bases at J, leaving 11 bases unmatched. The CDR3 runs to 17 residues. The germline V gene has CDR1 SGHAT and CDR2 FQNNGV. The DNA for the CDR3 is TGTGCCAGCAGCTTCGGTACGCGGCGGGAGGCTCAAGAGACCCAGTACTTC. It encodes CASSFGTRREAQETQYF.

This clonotype was picked up many times. This chain links TRBV5-1 with TRBJ2-5, with 16 bases aligning to TRBD2. In germline, CDR1 is SGHRS, CDR2 YFSETQ. V dropped 3 bases and J dropped 1; count of bases not matched to a gene: 3. This CDR3 has 17 residues. The CDR3 DNA reads as TGCGCCAGCAGCTCGGGGACTAGCGGGGGGGCCCAAGAGACCCAGTACTTC. Amino acid sequence: CASSSGTSGGAQETQYF.

This clonotype has just a few counts. The genes are TRBV20-1 and TRBJ2-5; TRBD2 matches 8 bases. CDR1 DFQATT and CDR2 SNEGSKA come from the germline V gene (reference sequence). Trimming took 3 bases from V and 0 from J; bases not matched to a gene: 3. This CDR3 region has 14 residues. In DNA, the CDR3 is TGCAGTGCTAGGCGGGGGGTGAACCAAGAGACCCAGTACTTC. Translating gives CSARRGVNQETQYF.

The CDR3 is CASSLGGSSSYEQYV. CDR3 coding DNA: TGTGCCAGCAGCTTAGGAGGTTCTAGCTCCTACGAGCAGTACGTC. The chain couples TRBV7-2 to TRBJ2-7; D gene ambiguous. The germline CDR1 and CDR2 sequences are SGHTA and FQGNSA. Trimming pared 1 base from V and 0 bases from J, leaving 10 bases between. This CDR3 region has 15 residues.